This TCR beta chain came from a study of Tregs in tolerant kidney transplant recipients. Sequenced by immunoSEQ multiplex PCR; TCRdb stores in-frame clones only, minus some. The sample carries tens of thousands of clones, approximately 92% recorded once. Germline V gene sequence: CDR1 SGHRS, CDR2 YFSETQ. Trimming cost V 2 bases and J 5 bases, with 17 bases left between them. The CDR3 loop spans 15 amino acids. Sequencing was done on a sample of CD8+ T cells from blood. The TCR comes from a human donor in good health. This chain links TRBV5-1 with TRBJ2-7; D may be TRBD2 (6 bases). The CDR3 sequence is CASSLKGLPGHEQYF. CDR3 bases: TGCGCCAGCAGCTTAAAAGGACTACCGGGCCACGAGCAGTACTTC.